These T cell receptor beta chains were read from a single sample in a study of cytomegalovirus exposure and HLA in healthy donors. Only in-frame clones appear in the TCRdb table, and some are missing; sequencing was by immunoSEQ multiplex PCR. The sample has about 110,000 clones, approximately 84% seen once. The sequenced sample consisted of PBMCs. All receptors derive from a male donor in good health and CMV-seronegative. The CDR3 runs from the conserved cysteine through the conserved F or W. A D gene is named only where the DNA matches it firmly. Part of the rows lack a size; the others show once, few, many or a class for expanded clones.

size,D,V,J,CDR3,DNA
NA,NA,TRBV5-1,TRBJ2-1,CASSLGTPPGQFF,TGCGCCAGCAGCTTGGGGACTCCGCCAGGGCAGTTCTTC
NA,NA,TRBV7-9,TRBJ2-5,CASSLRTTQETQYF,TGTGCCAGCAGCTTGAGGACTACCCAAGAGACCCAGTACTTC
NA,TRBD1,TRBV5-1,TRBJ1-2,CASSEQRRTGVGGYTF,TGCGCCAGCAGCGAACAACGCAGGACAGGGGTGGGTGGCTACACCTTC
NA,NA,TRBV7-8,TRBJ1-2,CASSPDMYGYTF,TGTGCCAGCAGCCCGGACATGTATGGCTACACCTTC
NA,TRBD1,TRBV30,TRBJ1-2,CAWEPTGTGYGYTF,TGTGCCTGGGAGCCGACCGGGACAGGCTATGGCTACACCTTC
few,TRBD2,TRBV19,TRBJ2-1,CASSIAGGAYNEQFF,TGTGCCAGTAGTATTGCGGGGGGCGCCTACAATGAGCAGTTCTTC
NA,TRBD1,TRBV30,TRBJ1-2,CAWSEGQGYGYTF,TGTGCCTGGAGTGAGGGACAGGGCTATGGCTACACCTTC
NA,TRBD2,TRBV12-5,TRBJ2-3,CASAPGLAGGGDTQYF,TGTGCTAGTGCCCCCGGGCTAGCGGGAGGGGGAGATACGCAGTATTTT
NA,NA,TRBV2,TRBJ2-3,CASFDSEDGDTQYF,TGTGCCAGCTTCGACTCCGAGGATGGAGATACGCAGTATTTT
NA,TRBD2,TRBV10-2,TRBJ2-1,CASSVSGRVNEQFF,TGCGCCAGCAGTGTCAGCGGGAGGGTAAATGAGCAGTTCTTC
few,NA,TRBV7-3,TRBJ1-1,CASSRGADTEAFF,TGTGCCAGCAGCCGGGGGGCAGACACTGAAGCTTTCTTT
NA,TRBD1,TRBV2,TRBJ1-5,CASRNNRGSQPQHF,TGTGCCAGCAGAAACAACAGGGGATCTCAGCCCCAGCATTTT
NA,NA,TRBV10-3,TRBJ2-7,CAISQTDYEQYF,TGTGCCATCAGCCAGACAGACTACGAGCAGTACTTC
few,TRBD1,TRBV7-9,TRBJ1-5,CASSSTGQGGPNQPQHF,TGTGCCAGCAGCTCAACCGGACAGGGAGGCCCCAATCAGCCCCAGCATTTT
NA,NA,TRBV15,TRBJ1-4,CATSRPGVEKLFF,TGTGCCACCAGTCGTCCGGGAGTTGAAAAACTGTTTTTT
NA,TRBD2,TRBV7-2,TRBJ2-2,CASSPLAGVGSGELFF,TGTGCCAGCAGCCCCTTAGCGGGAGTTGGGTCCGGGGAGCTGTTTTTT
NA,NA,TRBV4-2,TRBJ2-4,CASSQNQLGEGNIQYF,TGTGCCAGCAGCCAAAATCAACTGGGAGAGGGCAACATTCAGTACTTC
few,NA,TRBV10-2,TRBJ1-1,CASSENRNTEAFF,TGCGCCAGCAGTGAGAACAGGAACACTGAAGCTTTCTTT
few,NA,TRBV4-1,TRBJ1-2,CASSQENPTTFYGYTF,TGCGCCAGCAGCCAAGAAAACCCTACTACGTTCTATGGCTACACCTTC
NA,NA,TRBV5-6,TRBJ1-2,CASSPINQGHYGYTF,TGTGCCAGCAGCCCTATAAACCAGGGGCACTATGGCTACACCTTC
NA,NA,TRBV6-4,TRBJ2-2,CASSVSAAGELFF,TGTGCCAGCAGTGTTAGCGCGGCCGGGGAGCTGTTTTTT
NA,TRBD1,TRBV10-3,TRBJ1-5,CAISSGQGDNQPQHF,TGTGCCATCAGTTCCGGACAGGGTGACAATCAGCCCCAGCATTTT
NA,NA,TRBV7-9,TRBJ2-1,CASSGSGVAYNEQFF,TGTGCCAGCAGCGGATCGGGAGTCGCCTACAATGAGCAGTTCTTC
once,TRBD1,TRBV30,TRBJ2-2,CAWRAGTGDTGELFF,TGTGCCTGGAGGGCCGGGACAGGGGACACCGGGGAGCTGTTTTTT
few,NA,TRBV30,TRBJ2-3,CAWSVQQLAPGDTQYF,TGTGCCTGGAGTGTCCAGCAACTCGCCCCGGGAGATACGCAGTATTTT
NA,TRBD1,TRBV11-3,TRBJ2-7,CASSLRQDRVYEQYF,TGTGCCAGCAGCTTAAGACAGGACAGGGTTTACGAGCAGTACTTC
NA,NA,TRBV6-5,TRBJ1-1,CASSRGGGNTEAFF,TGTGCCAGCAGTCGGGGCGGGGGGAACACTGAAGCTTTCTTT
few,NA,TRBV9,TRBJ1-2,CASSVGGDTNYGYTF,TGTGCCAGCAGCGTAGGTGGGGACACTAACTATGGCTACACCTTC
NA,TRBD1,TRBV7-9,TRBJ2-7,CASSLVVNRGEDEQYF,TGTGCCAGCAGCTTAGTTGTTAACAGGGGAGAGGACGAGCAGTACTTC
NA,NA,TRBV15,TRBJ2-1,CATSRLGGEQFF,TGTGCCACCAGCAGATTAGGGGGTGAGCAGTTCTTC
NA,NA,TRBV5-6,TRBJ2-3,CASSDRSGLDTQYF,TGTGCCAGCAGCGACAGGTCCGGGCTAGATACGCAGTATTTT
NA,NA,TRBV5-1,TRBJ1-1,CASSLVGGPNTEAFF,TGCGCCAGCAGCTTGGTTGGAGGGCCTAACACTGAAGCTTTCTTT